The next 7 T cell receptor beta chains were all read from a single sample in a study of CD8 T cells in ankylosing spondylitis. From the 5' RACE reads, TCRdb called clonotypes with MiXCR, one entry per CDR3 protein. The table lists about 240,000 distinct CDR3 sequences, 8% to 9.5% of them singletons, with 6.5% to 7% in the top ten. The sample was blood, either unsorted or a sorted T cell fraction (not recorded which). These receptors all come from a male donor with ankylosing spondylitis or in good health (not recorded which).

This clonotype was detected a few times. The chain recombines TRBV12-3 or TRBV12-4 with TRBJ1-2; possible D gene TRBD1, 5 bases. Deletions cut 6 bases from V and 6 bases from J, with 17 bases between. The CDR3 has 14 residues. The CDR3 DNA is TGTGCCAGCAGCCCCTGGCGGGGCGGGGATGGCTACACCTTC. It is translated as CASSPWRGGDGYTF.

This clonotype was seen repeatedly, ten times or more. The V call is TRBV3-1, the J call TRBJ1-2; the D is unclear. Germline V CDR1 and CDR2: LGHDT, YNNKEL (reference sequence). Deletions cut 4 bases from V and 3 bases from J, with 9 bases between. This CDR3 contains 13 residues. CDR3 sequence: CASSPVSDYGYTF. The CDR3 DNA sequence: TGTGCCAGCAGCCCAGTAAGCGACTATGGCTACACCTTC.

At least ten counts were recorded for this clonotype. The V call is TRBV5-1, the J call TRBJ2-3; D is unresolved. Germline assignment: CDR1 SGHRS and CDR2 YFSETQ. This CDR3 contains 14 residues. The V gene lost 0 bases and the J gene lost 4 bases, with 9 bases spanning the gap. CDR3 bases: TGCGCCAGCAGCTTGGCCTCACTGTCAGATACGCAGTATTTT. It encodes CASSLASLSDTQYF.

The sample holds many counts of this clonotype. This chain connects TRBV14 to TRBJ1-4; D remains unclear. The germline V gene encodes CDR1 SGHDN and CDR2 FVKESK. Trimming left V 4 bases short and J 4 bases short, with 7 bases between. The CDR3 loop spans 13 amino acids. The CDR3 nucleotides are TGTGCCAGCAGCCGAGCGATTAATGAAAAACTGTTTTTT. It encodes CASSRAINEKLFF.

This clonotype was observed many times. The CDR3 sequence: CASSFYRGRTDTQYF. In DNA form, the CDR3 reads TGTGCCAGCAGCTTCTACAGGGGGCGGACAGATACGCAGTATTTT. The chain recombines TRBV5-5 with TRBJ2-3, with 9 bases fitting TRBD1. CDR3 length: 15 residues. Germline values: CDR1 SGHKS, CDR2 YYEKEE (reference sequence). The junction had 4 bases not matched to a gene; V was cut back by 2 bases and J by 3 bases.

This clonotype was observed a handful of times. The V gene is TRBV7-2, the J gene TRBJ1-6; 7 nucleotides agree with TRBD1. This CDR3 has 15 residues. V lost 5 bases, J lost 7 bases, and 8 bases stayed unmatched. In germline, CDR1 is SGHTA, CDR2 FQGNSA. The CDR3 here is CASSRPGTVNSPLHF. CDR3 bases: TGTGCCAGCAGCCGCCCCGGGACAGTCAATTCACCCCTCCACTTT.

The table lists this clonotype with many counts. This chain connects TRBV4-3 to TRBJ1-1; no firm D call. This CDR3 comprises 13 residues. Germline assignment: CDR1 LGHNA and CDR2 YSLEER. V gave up 1 base and J gave up 1 base, with 4 bases separating them. CDR3 DNA sequence: TGCGCCAGCAGCCAAGGAGCGAACACTGAAGCTTTCTTT. It is translated as CASSQGANTEAFF.